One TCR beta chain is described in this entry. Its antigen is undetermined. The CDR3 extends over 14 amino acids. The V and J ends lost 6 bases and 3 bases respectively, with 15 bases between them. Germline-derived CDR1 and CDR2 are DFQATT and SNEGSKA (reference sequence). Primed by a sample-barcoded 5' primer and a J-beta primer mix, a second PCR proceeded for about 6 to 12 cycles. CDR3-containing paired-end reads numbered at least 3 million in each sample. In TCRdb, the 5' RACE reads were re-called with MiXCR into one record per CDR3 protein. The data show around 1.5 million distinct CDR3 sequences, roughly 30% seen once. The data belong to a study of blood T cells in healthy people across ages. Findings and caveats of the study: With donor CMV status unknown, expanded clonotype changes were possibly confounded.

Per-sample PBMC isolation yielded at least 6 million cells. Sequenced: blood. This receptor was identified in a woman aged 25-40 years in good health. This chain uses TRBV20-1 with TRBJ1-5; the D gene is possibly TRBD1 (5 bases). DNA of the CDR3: TGCAGTGCGTCGAGGGGAATTGACAATCAGCCCCAGCATTTT. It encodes CSASRGIDNQPQHF.